Listed below are T cell receptor beta chains from one sample, sequenced in a study of beta chain features in type 1 diabetes. Sequencing was performed with immunoSEQ multiplex PCR; in TCRdb, only in-frame clones are kept and a portion is missing. The data contain under 400,000 clones, over 9.5% of them singletons. Sequenced material: naive CD4+ T cells from blood. These TCRs come from a woman between 18 and 29 years old with type 1 diabetes. Both conserved end residues are part of each CDR3. Fields, in order: J gene, clone size, V gene, D gene, CDR3 DNA, CDR3 protein. A D gene is named only where the DNA matches it firmly. Clone size is shown for a subset of rows, as once, few, many or a class of expanded clone.

j_gene: TRBJ2-7; abundance: .; v_gene: TRBV15; d_gene: TRBD1; CDR3nt: TGTGCCACCGCCCGGGACAGTCACTACGAGCAGTACTTC; CDR3aa: CATARDSHYEQYF
j_gene: TRBJ2-5; abundance: .; v_gene: TRBV7-2; d_gene: .; CDR3nt: TGTGCCAGCAGCTTATCTACAGGGCAAGAGACCCAGTACTTC; CDR3aa: CASSLSTGQETQYF
j_gene: TRBJ2-2; abundance: few; v_gene: TRBV4-2; d_gene: .; CDR3nt: TGTGCCAGCAGCGTGAGGGGGACCGGGGAGCTGTTTTTT; CDR3aa: CASSVRGTGELFF
j_gene: TRBJ2-1; abundance: .; v_gene: TRBV2; d_gene: .; CDR3nt: TGTGCCAGCAGTGAAGCCCGGACTATCGATGAGCAGTTCTTC; CDR3aa: CASSEARTIDEQFF
j_gene: TRBJ2-7; abundance: .; v_gene: TRBV5-1; d_gene: .; CDR3nt: TGCGCCAGCAGCTTGGTCGGTGGGGGGGCTCGCGACGAGCAGTACTTC; CDR3aa: CASSLVGGGARDEQYF
j_gene: TRBJ2-1; abundance: .; v_gene: TRBV5-1; d_gene: .; CDR3nt: TGCGCCAGCAGCTTGGCCGGGGGAGAAGCGGCCTACAATGAGCAGTTCTTC; CDR3aa: CASSLAGGEAAYNEQFF
j_gene: TRBJ2-7; abundance: .; v_gene: TRBV14; d_gene: .; CDR3nt: TGTGCCAGCAGCCAAATTGGGGCCTCCTACGAGCAGTACTTC; CDR3aa: CASSQIGASYEQYF
j_gene: TRBJ1-1; abundance: .; v_gene: TRBV7-9; d_gene: .; CDR3nt: TGTGCCAGCAGCAATCAGGGGATTACTGAAGCTTTCTTT; CDR3aa: CASSNQGITEAFF
j_gene: TRBJ1-2; abundance: few; v_gene: TRBV5-1; d_gene: .; CDR3nt: TGCGCCAGCAGCTTGGATGGCAGGCCGGTCCCCAACTATGGCTACACCTTC; CDR3aa: CASSLDGRPVPNYGYTF
j_gene: TRBJ2-7; abundance: .; v_gene: TRBV29-1; d_gene: .; CDR3nt: TGCAGCGTCGCGTCCTTAGACTACGAGCAGTACTTC; CDR3aa: CSVASLDYEQYF
j_gene: TRBJ1-1; abundance: few; v_gene: TRBV9; d_gene: .; CDR3nt: TGTGCCAGCAGCGCAGGGGCGGGGAACACTGAAGCTTTCTTT; CDR3aa: CASSAGAGNTEAFF
j_gene: TRBJ1-1; abundance: .; v_gene: TRBV25-1; d_gene: TRBD1; CDR3nt: TGTGCCAGCCGTGGACAGGAGTTCACTGAAGCTTTCTTT; CDR3aa: CASRGQEFTEAFF
j_gene: TRBJ2-1; abundance: few; v_gene: TRBV10-3; d_gene: TRBD1; CDR3nt: TGTGCCGCCCAGGGGGTAGAGGAGCAGTTCTTC; CDR3aa: CAAQGVEEQFF
j_gene: TRBJ1-6; abundance: .; v_gene: TRBV11-2; d_gene: .; CDR3nt: TGTGCCAGCACCGCCGGGACTAACAATTCACCCCTCCACTTT; CDR3aa: CASTAGTNNSPLHF
j_gene: TRBJ1-2; abundance: .; v_gene: TRBV11-2; d_gene: .; CDR3nt: TGTGCCAGCAGCTTAGAAGCAGGGCGATTCTATGGCTACACCTTC; CDR3aa: CASSLEAGRFYGYTF
j_gene: TRBJ2-7; abundance: .; v_gene: TRBV7-9; d_gene: .; CDR3nt: TGTGCCAGCAGCCGGGACGAGCAGTACTTC; CDR3aa: CASSRDEQYF
j_gene: TRBJ1-1; abundance: few; v_gene: TRBV10-3; d_gene: .; CDR3nt: TGTGCCATCAGTGTCGGGGCTGAAGCTTTCTTT; CDR3aa: CAISVGAEAFF
j_gene: TRBJ2-7; abundance: .; v_gene: TRBV5-4; d_gene: TRBD1; CDR3nt: TGTGCCAGCAGCCCGGGACAGGGGGGATACGAGCAGTACTTC; CDR3aa: CASSPGQGGYEQYF
j_gene: TRBJ1-1; abundance: .; v_gene: TRBV7-2; d_gene: .; CDR3nt: TGTGCCAGCAGCTTAGATCCGGGTGCGGTCGCCGCTGAAGCTTTCTTT; CDR3aa: CASSLDPGAVAAEAFF
j_gene: TRBJ1-2; abundance: few; v_gene: TRBV4-3; d_gene: .; CDR3nt: TGCGCCAGCAGCCAAGATCTAACAGGGAGATATGGCTACACCTTC; CDR3aa: CASSQDLTGRYGYTF
j_gene: TRBJ2-5; abundance: .; v_gene: TRBV18; d_gene: .; CDR3nt: TGTGCCAGCTCAAGAACCAGGGAGACCCAGTACTTC; CDR3aa: CASSRTRETQYF
j_gene: TRBJ2-1; abundance: .; v_gene: TRBV5-4; d_gene: TRBD2; CDR3nt: TGTGCCAGCAGCCCCACGGGGGGGACCTACAATGAGCAGTTCTTC; CDR3aa: CASSPTGGTYNEQFF